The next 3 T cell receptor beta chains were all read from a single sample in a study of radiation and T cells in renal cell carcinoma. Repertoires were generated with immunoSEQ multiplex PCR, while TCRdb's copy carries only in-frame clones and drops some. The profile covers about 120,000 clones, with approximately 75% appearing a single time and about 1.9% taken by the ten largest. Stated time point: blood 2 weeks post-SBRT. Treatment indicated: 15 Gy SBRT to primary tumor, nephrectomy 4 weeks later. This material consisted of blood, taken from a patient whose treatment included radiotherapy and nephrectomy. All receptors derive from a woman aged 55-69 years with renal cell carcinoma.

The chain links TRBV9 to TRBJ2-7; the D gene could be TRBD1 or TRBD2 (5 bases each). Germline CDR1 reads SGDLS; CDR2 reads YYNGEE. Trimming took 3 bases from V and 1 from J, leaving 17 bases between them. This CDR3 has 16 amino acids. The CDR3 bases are TGTGCCAGCAGCGGCCGGCTCGAGGGACCATCCTACGAGCAGTACTTC. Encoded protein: CASSGRLEGPSYEQYF.

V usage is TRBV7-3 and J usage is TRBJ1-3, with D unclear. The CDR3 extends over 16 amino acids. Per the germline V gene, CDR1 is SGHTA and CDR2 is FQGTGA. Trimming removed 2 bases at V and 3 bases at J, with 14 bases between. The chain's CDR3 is CASSLLGSGLGNTIYF. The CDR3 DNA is TGTGCCAGCAGCTTACTAGGGAGTGGACTTGGAAACACCATATATTTT.

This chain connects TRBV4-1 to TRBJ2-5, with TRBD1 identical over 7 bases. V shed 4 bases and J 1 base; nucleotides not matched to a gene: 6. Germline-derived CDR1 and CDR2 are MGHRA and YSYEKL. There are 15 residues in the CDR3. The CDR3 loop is CASSPFDRAQETQYF. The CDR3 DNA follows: TGCGCCAGCAGCCCCTTCGACAGGGCCCAAGAGACCCAGTACTTC.